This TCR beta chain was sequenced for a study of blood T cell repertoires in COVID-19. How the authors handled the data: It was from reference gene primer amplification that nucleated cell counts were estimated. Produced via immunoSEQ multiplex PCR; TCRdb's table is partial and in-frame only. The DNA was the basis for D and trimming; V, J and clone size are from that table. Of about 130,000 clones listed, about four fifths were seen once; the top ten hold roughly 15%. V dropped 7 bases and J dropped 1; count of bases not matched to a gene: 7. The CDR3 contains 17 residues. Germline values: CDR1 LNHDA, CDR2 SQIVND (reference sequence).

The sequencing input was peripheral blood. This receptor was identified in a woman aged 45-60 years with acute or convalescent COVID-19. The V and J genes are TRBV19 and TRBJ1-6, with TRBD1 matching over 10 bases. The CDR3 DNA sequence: TGTGCCAGTACTCCGGGACAGGGGATTTCCTATAATTCACCCCTCCACTTT. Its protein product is CASTPGQGISYNSPLHF.